This entry lists 21 T cell receptor beta chains sequenced from one sample in a study of T cell responses to AZD1222 COVID-19 vaccine. TCRdb's table, derived via immunoSEQ multiplex PCR, lists solely in-frame clones and lacks some. The sample has approximately 110,000 clones; more than 75% are singletons. Material: peripheral blood, obtained on day 0 of AZD1222 vaccination. The source of these receptors is an adult in good health.

In this sample, this clone turned up a few times. This chain joins TRBV21-1 and TRBJ2-7. TRBV21-1 is termed a pseudogene. The CDR3 is made up of 14 amino acids. The CDR3 loop is CASSKGQLPYEQYF. The CDR3 nucleotides read TGTGCCAGCAGCAAGGGTCAGCTACCCTACGAGCAGTACTTC.

V and J are TRBV11-2 and TRBJ2-3; 7 bases are shared with TRBD1. V lost 2 bases to trimming and J lost 4 bases; unmatched junction nucleotides: 9. The CDR3 sequence is 16 residues long. Per the germline V gene, CDR1 is SGHAT and CDR2 is FQNNGV. CDR3 amino acids: CASSLFSGQLADTQYF. CDR3 DNA sequence: TGTGCCAGCAGCTTATTTTCGGGACAGTTGGCAGATACGCAGTATTTT.

The rearrangement links TRBV28 to TRBJ2-7; a weak D match, TRBD2 (5 bases). Germline CDR1 is MDHEN and CDR2 is SYDVKM. This CDR3 spans 13 amino acids. V was clipped by 8 bases and J by 1 base, with 12 bases between them. CDR3 DNA: TGTGCCAGCCGCCCCGGGGTATCCTACGAGCAGTACTTC. Encoded protein: CASRPGVSYEQYF.

The chain joins TRBV7-2 to TRBJ2-5, with D tentatively TRBD1 or TRBD2 (5 bases each). CDR1 and CDR2 (germline): SGHTA, FQGNSA. The CDR3 is made up of 15 amino acids. Trimming cost V 3 bases and J 5 bases, with 16 bases left between them. The CDR3 loop reads CASSFWDRMGETQYF. Written as DNA, the CDR3 is TGTGCCAGCAGCTTCTGGGACCGGATGGGGGAGACCCAGTACTTC. Full variable domain (outside the CDR3, taken from reference TRBV7-2 and TRBJ2-5): GAGVSQSPSNKVTEKGKDVELRCDPISGHTALYWYRQSLGQGLEFLIYFQGNSAPDKSGLPSDRFSAERTGGSVSTLTIQRTQQEDSAVYLCASSFWDRMGETQYFGPGTRLLVL.

V and J are TRBV5-6 and TRBJ2-2, with D perhaps given as TRBD1 or TRBD2 (7 bases each). This CDR3 region has 17 residues. Germline assignment: CDR1 SGHDT and CDR2 YYEEEE. Trimming took off 6 bases at V and 2 bases at J, with 20 bases between the two ends. The CDR3 reads CASTRGATGVNTGELFF. The DNA for the CDR3 is TGTGCCAGCACCCGGGGGGCCACAGGGGTAAACACCGGGGAGCTGTTTTTT.

The chain combines TRBV28 with TRBJ2-5; D possibly corresponds to TRBD1 (6 bases). CDR3 length: 15 residues. Trimming took off 3 bases at V and 2 bases at J, with 13 bases between the two ends. Germline assignment: CDR1 MDHEN and CDR2 SYDVKM. CDR3 residues: CASSFPSGQQETQYF. The CDR3 DNA is TGTGCCAGCAGTTTTCCCTCTGGACAGCAAGAGACCCAGTACTTC.

The CDR3 sequence: CASSPGRSNYGYTF. The CDR3 DNA follows: TGTGCCAGCTCACCAGGGAGATCTAACTATGGCTACACCTTC. This chain connects TRBV18 to TRBJ1-2; the D is unclear. This CDR3 comprises 14 residues. V lost 2 bases and J lost 0, with 7 bases in between. The germline V gene has CDR1 KGHSH and CDR2 LQKENI. The complete variable domain, with remaining parts taken from reference TRBV18 and TRBJ1-2, reads NAGVMQNPRHLVRRRGQEARLRCSPMKGHSHVYWYRQLPEEGLKFMVYLQKENIIDESGMPKERFSAEFPKEGPSILRIQQVVRGDSAAYFCASSPGRSNYGYTFGSGTRLTVV.

J is TRBJ2-7 and V is TRBV14; D unclear. The CDR3 contains 15 residues. V gave up 1 base and J gave up 0 bases, with 10 bases separating them. Germline CDR1 SGHDN, CDR2 FVKESK. The CDR3 loop reads CASSQGSLSSYEQYF. Written as DNA, the CDR3 is TGTGCCAGCAGCCAAGGTTCACTGAGCTCCTACGAGCAGTACTTC.

The CDR3 bases are TGTGCCAGCAGCCCCCAAGTCCACAGTGCTAGCACAGATACGCAGTATTTT. Protein: CASSPQVHSASTDTQYF. The chain recombines TRBV7-9 with TRBJ2-3; no definite D call. Germline V CDR1 and CDR2: SEHNR, FQNEAQ (reference sequence). CDR3 length: 17 residues. Trimming cost V 5 bases and J 0 bases, with 18 bases left between them.

This chain links TRBV28 with TRBJ1-3; 8 bases map to TRBD1. The V gene's germline CDR1 is MDHEN and CDR2 SYDVKM. J lost 8 bases, V lost 5 bases, and 8 bases had no gene match. This CDR3 spans 14 amino acids. This chain's CDR3 is CASSSGQGKYTIYF. As DNA, the CDR3 is TGTGCCAGCAGTAGTGGACAGGGAAAGTACACCATATATTTT.

The chain has TRBV7-2 and TRBJ1-2; D is ambiguous. Trimming removed 0 bases at V and 4 bases at J, with 9 bases between. Germline CDR1 is SGHTA and CDR2 is FQGNSA. CDR3 length: 14 residues. Here the CDR3 DNA reads TGTGCCAGCAGCTTAGCGCGACTAGGCTATGGCTACACCTTC. Protein sequence: CASSLARLGYGYTF. Based on the CDR3 plus reference TRBV7-2 and TRBJ1-2, the full variable domain is GAGVSQSPSNKVTEKGKDVELRCDPISGHTALYWYRQSLGQGLEFLIYFQGNSAPDKSGLPSDRFSAERTGGSVSTLTIQRTQQEDSAVYLCASSLARLGYGYTFGSGTRLTVV.

The genes are TRBV4-1 and TRBJ1-6, with TRBD1 identical over 7 bases. Losses at the gene ends were 0 bases for V and 7 bases for J; bases not matched to a gene: 9. The CDR3 is 17 residues long. Per germline, CDR1 MGHRA and CDR2 YSYEKL. The CDR3 loop reads CASSQDLRGTVNSPLHF. CDR3 DNA sequence: TGCGCCAGCAGCCAAGACTTGCGTGGGACAGTGAATTCACCCCTCCACTTT.

This clone has only one observation. This rearrangement joins TRBV6-2 or TRBV6-3 to TRBJ2-2; 8 nucleotides line up with TRBD1. CDR3 length: 18 amino acids. CDR1 MNHEY and CDR2 SVGEGT come from the germline V gene. Trimming cost V 6 bases and J 4 bases; bases outside gene matches: 16. CDR3 nucleotides: TGTGCCAGCAGCTCTTCAGGGGGCGCGGTGATGGTCACCGGGGAGCTGTTTTTT. The encoded protein is CASSSSGGAVMVTGELFF.

The genes are TRBV5-1 and TRBJ2-5; no definite D call. V lost 6 bases to trimming and J lost 2 bases, with 11 bases between them. The CDR3 sequence is 13 residues long. The germline CDR1 and CDR2 sequences are SGHRS and YFSETQ. The CDR3 DNA reads as TGCGCCAGCACCGCCATCATACAAGAGACCCAGTACTTC. Amino acids: CASTAIIQETQYF. Combining the CDR3 with reference TRBV5-1 and TRBJ2-5 gives the whole variable domain KAGVTQTPRYLIKTRGQQVTLSCSPISGHRSVSWYQQTPGQGLQFLFEYFSETQRNKGNFPGRFSGRQFSNSRSEMNVSTLELGDSALYLCASTAIIQETQYFGPGTRLLVL.

The rearrangement joins TRBV5-5 to TRBJ1-1; D possibly corresponds to TRBD1 (5 bases). Germline V gives CDR1 SGHKS, CDR2 YYEKEE (reference sequence). The CDR3 is made up of 14 amino acids. V was cut by 6 bases and J by 1 base, with 13 bases left in between. Here the CDR3 DNA reads TGTGCCAGCACCTCCCTGGGGGGGAACACTGAAGCTTTCTTT. Translating gives CASTSLGGNTEAFF.

This rearrangement joins TRBV4-2 to TRBJ1-6; D possibly corresponds to TRBD1 (5 bases). V shed 4 bases and J shed 10 bases, with 23 bases lying between them. This CDR3 region has 17 residues. The germline V gene has CDR1 LGHNA and CDR2 YNFKEQ. CDR3 residues: CASSPRIPALRDSPLHF. The CDR3 DNA reads TGTGCCAGCAGCCCCCGTATTCCGGCTCTGAGGGACTCACCCCTCCACTTT.

The CDR3 loop reads CASSLAQGTEAFF. CDR3 coding DNA: TGTGCCAGCAGCTTAGCCCAGGGTACTGAAGCTTTCTTT. The V and J genes are TRBV11-3 and TRBJ1-1, with D perhaps TRBD1 (5 bases). Germline CDR1 and CDR2: SGHNT and YENEEA. The V gene lost 1 base and the J gene lost 5 bases, with 8 bases spanning the gap. This CDR3 spans 13 amino acids.

This sequence joins TRBV6-5 and TRBJ2-7; TRBD1 aligns across 7 bases. The germline V gene has CDR1 MNHEY and CDR2 SVGAGI. The CDR3 has 13 amino acids. With 7 bases clipped from V and 4 bases from J, the junction kept 7 bases outside the gene matches. CDR3 protein: CASMRGTEYEQYF. CDR3 sequence (DNA): TGTGCCAGCATGAGGGGGACAGAGTACGAGCAGTACTTC.

The chain combines TRBV27 with TRBJ1-4; maybe TRBD1 (5 bases). The CDR3 sequence is 13 residues long. The germline gives CDR1 MNHEY, CDR2 SMNVEV (reference sequence). The V end lost 4 bases, the J end lost 4 bases, and 7 bases lay between the germline ends. CDR3 loop: CASSSQDNEKLFF. Written as DNA, the CDR3 is TGTGCCAGCAGTTCACAGGATAATGAAAAACTGTTTTTT.

V gene TRBV30 combines with J gene TRBJ1-2; 7 bases line up with TRBD1. CDR3 size: 13 residues. With 3 bases clipped from V and 4 bases from J, the junction kept 5 bases outside the gene matches. Germline V gives CDR1 GTSNPN, CDR2 SVGIG (reference sequence). CDR3 amino acids: CAWRWDSFYGYTF. The CDR3 coding sequence is TGTGCCTGGAGGTGGGACAGCTTCTATGGCTACACCTTC.

The chain combines TRBV2 with TRBJ2-3; 8 bases align to TRBD2. This CDR3 contains 16 residues. Germline V gene lookup returns CDR1 SNHLY and CDR2 FYNNEI. The ends lost 6 bases at V and 2 bases at J; junction bases unmatched: 10. Here the CDR3 DNA reads TGTGCCAGCAGGAGACTTACTAGCGGAATCACAGATACGCAGTATTTT. Encoded protein: CASRRLTSGITDTQYF.